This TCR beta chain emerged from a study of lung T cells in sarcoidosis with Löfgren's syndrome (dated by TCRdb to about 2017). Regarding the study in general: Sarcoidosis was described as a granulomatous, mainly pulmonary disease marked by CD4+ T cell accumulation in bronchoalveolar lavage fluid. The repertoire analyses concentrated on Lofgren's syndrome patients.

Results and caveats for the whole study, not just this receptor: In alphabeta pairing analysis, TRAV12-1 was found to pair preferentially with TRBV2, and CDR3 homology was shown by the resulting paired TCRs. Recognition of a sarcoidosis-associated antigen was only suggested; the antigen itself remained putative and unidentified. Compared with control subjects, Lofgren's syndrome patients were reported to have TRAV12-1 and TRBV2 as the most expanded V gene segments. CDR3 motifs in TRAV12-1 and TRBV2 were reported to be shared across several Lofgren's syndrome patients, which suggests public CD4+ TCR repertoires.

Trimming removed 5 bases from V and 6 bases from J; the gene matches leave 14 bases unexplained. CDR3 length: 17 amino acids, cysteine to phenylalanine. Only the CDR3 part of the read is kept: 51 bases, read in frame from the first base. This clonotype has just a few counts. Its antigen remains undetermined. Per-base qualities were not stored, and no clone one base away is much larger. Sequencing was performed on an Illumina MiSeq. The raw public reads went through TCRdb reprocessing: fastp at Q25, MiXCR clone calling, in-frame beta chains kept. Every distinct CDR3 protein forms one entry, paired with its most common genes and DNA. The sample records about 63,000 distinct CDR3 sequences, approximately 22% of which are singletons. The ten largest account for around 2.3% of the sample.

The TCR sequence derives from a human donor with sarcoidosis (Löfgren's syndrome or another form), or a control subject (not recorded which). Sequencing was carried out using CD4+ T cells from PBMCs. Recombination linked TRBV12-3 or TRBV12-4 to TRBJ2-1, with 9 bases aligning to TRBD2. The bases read TGTGCCAGCAGTCCTTCCCTGGGGAGCGGGAGGTTCAATGAGCAGTTCTTC. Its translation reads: CASSPSLGSGRFNEQFF.